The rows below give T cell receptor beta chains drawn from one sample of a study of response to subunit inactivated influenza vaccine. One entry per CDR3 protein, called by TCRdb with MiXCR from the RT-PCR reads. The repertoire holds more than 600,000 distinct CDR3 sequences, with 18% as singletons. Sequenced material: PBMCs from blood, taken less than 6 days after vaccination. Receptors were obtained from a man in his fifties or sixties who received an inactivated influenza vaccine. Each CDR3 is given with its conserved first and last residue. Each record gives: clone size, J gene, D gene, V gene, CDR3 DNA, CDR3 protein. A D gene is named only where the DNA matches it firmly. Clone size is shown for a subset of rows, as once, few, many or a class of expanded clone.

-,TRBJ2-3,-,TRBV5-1,TGCGCCAGCAGCTCCACGACTAGCACAGATACGCAGTATTTT,CASSSTTSTDTQYF
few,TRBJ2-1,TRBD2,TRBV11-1,TGTGCCAGCAGACTAGGGACTAGCGGGGGTAGTGAGCAGTTCTTC,CASRLGTSGGSEQFF
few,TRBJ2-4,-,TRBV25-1,TGTGCCAGCAGTGGGGCGGCTCAAGTAGCCAAAAACATTCAGTACTTC,CASSGAAQVAKNIQYF
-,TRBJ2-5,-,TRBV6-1,TGTGCCAGCAGTCCCCTTGACGGGAGAGCGGAGACCCAGTACTTC,CASSPLDGRAETQYF
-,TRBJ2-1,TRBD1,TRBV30,TGTGCCTGGAGTGTACCCGGGACAGGGGGCTACAATGAGCAGTTCTTC,CAWSVPGTGGYNEQFF
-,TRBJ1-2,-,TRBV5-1,TGCGCCAGCAGCTTGGATGGGGGCGATGGCTATGGCTACACCTTC,CASSLDGGDGYGYTF
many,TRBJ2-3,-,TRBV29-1,TGCAGCGTTGCGGGCCCTCGGGAAGCGGGCACAGATACGCAGTATTTT,CSVAGPREAGTDTQYF
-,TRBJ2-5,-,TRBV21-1,TGTGCCAGCAGCAAATACAGGACAGGGAAAGAGACCCAGTACTTC,CASSKYRTGKETQYF
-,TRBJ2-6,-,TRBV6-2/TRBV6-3,TGTGCCAGCAGTTACTCACGGGATCCTGGGGCCAACGTCCTGACTTTC,CASSYSRDPGANVLTF
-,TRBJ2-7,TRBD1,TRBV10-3,TGTGCCATCAGCTCGACAGGGCCCCAAGTGCAGTACTTC,CAISSTGPQVQYF
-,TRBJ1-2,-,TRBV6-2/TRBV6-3,TGTGCCAGCAGTTATATGGACAGATACTATGGCTACACCTTC,CASSYMDRYYGYTF
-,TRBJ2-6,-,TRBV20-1,TGCAGTGCTATGACAGTCTCTGGGGCCAACGTCCTGACTTTC,CSAMTVSGANVLTF
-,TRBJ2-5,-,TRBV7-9,TGTGCCAGCATGTTGGGGGACCAAGAGACCCAGTACTTC,CASMLGDQETQYF
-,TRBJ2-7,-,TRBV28,TGTGCCAGCAGAGCCGGGACACTCTTTTCCTACGAGCAGTACTTC,CASRAGTLFSYEQYF
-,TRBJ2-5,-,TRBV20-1,TGCAGTGCCCAAGGTCAGACTAAACCTAAAGAGACCCAGTACTTC,CSAQGQTKPKETQYF
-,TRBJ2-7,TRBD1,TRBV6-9,TGTGCCAGCAGTTACCCCGACAGGGGGTACGAGCAGTACTTC,CASSYPDRGYEQYF
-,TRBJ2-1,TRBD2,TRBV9,TGTGCCAGCAGCGGGGCAACGGGAGGATTCAGCTCCTACAATGAGCAGTTCTTC,CASSGATGGFSSYNEQFF
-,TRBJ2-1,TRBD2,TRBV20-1,TGCAGTGCCGCCCCAGCGGGGGCCACTAATGAGCAGTTCTTC,CSAAPAGATNEQFF
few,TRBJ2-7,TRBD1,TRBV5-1,TGCGCCAGCAGCAATAGGACAGGGTATTTCGGCGAGCAGTACTTC,CASSNRTGYFGEQYF
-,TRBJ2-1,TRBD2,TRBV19,TGTGCCAGTAGTATCGTGTCTAGCGGGGGAGAGCAGTTCTTC,CASSIVSSGGEQFF
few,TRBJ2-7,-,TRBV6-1,TGTGCCAGCAGCCTGACAGAAATCTCCTACGAGCAGTACTTC,CASSLTEISYEQYF
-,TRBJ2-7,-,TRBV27,TGTGCCAGCAGGGCAGGGGTGAACTACGAGCAGTACTTC,CASRAGVNYEQYF
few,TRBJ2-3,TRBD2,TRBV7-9,TGTGCCAGCAGCGCGTCACTAGCGGGGTCCACAGATACGCAGTATTTT,CASSASLAGSTDTQYF
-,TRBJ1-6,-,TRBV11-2,TGTGCCAGCAGCTTACACAGCCTTTCACCCCTCCACTTT,CASSLHSLSPLHF
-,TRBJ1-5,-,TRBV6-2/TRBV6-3,TGTGCCAGCAGTTACAGAGGGGCAGGATATCAGCCCCAGCATTTT,CASSYRGAGYQPQHF
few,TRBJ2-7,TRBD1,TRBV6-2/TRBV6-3,TGTGCCAGCAGTGGTAGACAGGGAGTATCGGGACAATTGGCTTACGAGCAGTACTTC,CASSGRQGVSGQLAYEQYF
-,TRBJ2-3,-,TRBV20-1,TGCAGTGCGCGCCACGACCAAGAAGGCACAGATACGCAGTATTTT,CSARHDQEGTDTQYF
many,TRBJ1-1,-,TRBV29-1,TGCAGCGTTGACAGGGGTCTAACTGAAGCTTTCTTT,CSVDRGLTEAFF
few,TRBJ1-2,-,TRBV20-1,TGCAGTGCTAGTAACTATGGCTACACCTTC,CSASNYGYTF
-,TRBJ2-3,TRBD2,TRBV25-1,TGTGCCAGCACTTTAAGCGGGGTAAATACGCAGTATTTT,CASTLSGVNTQYF
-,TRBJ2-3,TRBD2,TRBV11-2,TGTGCCAGCAGCTTAGGCCTACTTAGCGGGGGAGGGGATACGCAGTATTTT,CASSLGLLSGGGDTQYF
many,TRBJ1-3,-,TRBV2,TGTGCCAGCAGTGAAGCGCTACTGGGCCAAGTCGGAAACACCATATATTTT,CASSEALLGQVGNTIYF
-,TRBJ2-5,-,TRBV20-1,TGCAGTGCTAGACGGGACGTTCAAGAGACCCAGTACTTC,CSARRDVQETQYF
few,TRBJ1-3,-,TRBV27,TGTGCCAGCAGGGGAGCACTCCAGGGCACCATATATTTT,CASRGALQGTIYF
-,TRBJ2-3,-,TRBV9,TGTGCCAGCAACGTCTCGTTGGGGCCAGATACGCAGTATTTT,CASNVSLGPDTQYF
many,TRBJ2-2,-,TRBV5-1,TGCGCCAGCAGTTTCGGGACGCGAGGCGCGAACACCGGGGAGCTGTTTTTT,CASSFGTRGANTGELFF
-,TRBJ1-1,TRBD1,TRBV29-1,TGCAGCGCCTCATCGAGGGGGCGCCCCAAATCTGAAGCTTTCTTT,CSASSRGRPKSEAFF
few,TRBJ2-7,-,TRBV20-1,TGCAGTGCTAGTGAGGACAACGAGCAGTACTTC,CSASEDNEQYF
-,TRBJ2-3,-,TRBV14,TGTGCCAGCAGCCAAGGGGGGGCTGTAGATACGCAGTATTTT,CASSQGGAVDTQYF
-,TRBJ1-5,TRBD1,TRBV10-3,TGTGCCATCAGCCGGGACAGAACTAATCAGCCCCAGCATTTT,CAISRDRTNQPQHF
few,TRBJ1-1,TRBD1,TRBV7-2,TGTGCCAGCAGCTTACGACAGGGGAGTAGTGAAGCTTTCTTT,CASSLRQGSSEAFF
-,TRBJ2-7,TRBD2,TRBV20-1,TGCAGTGCCACCCCGGGGGCGGGGGGTCTATCCTACGAGCAGTACTTC,CSATPGAGGLSYEQYF
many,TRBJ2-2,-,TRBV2,TGTGCCGGCACAGGCGGACTTACTAACACCGGGGAGCTGTTTTTT,CAGTGGLTNTGELFF
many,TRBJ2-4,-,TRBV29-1,TGCAGCGCAACAGGGAAGCTAGCCAAAAACATTCAGTACTTC,CSATGKLAKNIQYF
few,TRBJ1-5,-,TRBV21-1,TGTGCCAGCAGCAAAACCCTCGGGACAGGGAGAGATCAGCCCCAGCATTTT,CASSKTLGTGRDQPQHF
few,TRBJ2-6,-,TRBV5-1,TGCGCCAGCAGCTTGCCAGGGGCTGGGGCCAACGTCCTGACTTTC,CASSLPGAGANVLTF
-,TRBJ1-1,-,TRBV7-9,TGTGCCAGCAGCTTAGATGGGATGAGGGGCTCTGAAGCTTTCTTT,CASSLDGMRGSEAFF
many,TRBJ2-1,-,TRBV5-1,TGCGCCAGCAGCTTGGCGACTAGTGAGTCGAATGAGCAGTTCTTC,CASSLATSESNEQFF
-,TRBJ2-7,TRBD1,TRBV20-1,TGCAGTGCTAGATTCGACAGGGGTTCCTACGAGCAGTACTTC,CSARFDRGSYEQYF